What follows describes a single TCR beta chain. This entry is derived from a study of blood T cell repertoires in COVID-19. Looking at the study overall: Sources were T cells, B-cell-depleted T cells, or PBMCs; the material itself was cDNA or gDNA.

Per the original methods: Estimation of nucleated cell counts was performed using reference gene primer amplification. The method was immunoSEQ multiplex PCR; TCRdb's version includes in-frame clones alone and lacks a portion of them. Clonal size and the V and J genes are those of that table, whereas D and trimming came from the DNA. This sample has about 380,000 clones; around 89% occur once, and the top ten carry roughly 1.2%. Researchers sorted participants into cohorts using their self-reported clinical history. The CDR3 contains 15 residues. V shed 4 bases, J shed 4 bases, and the junction held 7 bases outside the gene matches. Germline loops: CDR1 SGHRS, CDR2 YFSETQ.

The source material was PBMCs or T cells enriched from blood (not recorded which). The chain links TRBV5-1 to TRBJ2-2, with 7 bases matching TRBD1. The receptor was isolated from a woman aged 18-29 years who had recovered from COVID-19. The CDR3 sequence is CASSLDRAGTGELFF. In nucleotides, the CDR3 is TGCGCCAGCAGCCTCGACAGGGCGGGCACCGGGGAGCTGTTTTTT.